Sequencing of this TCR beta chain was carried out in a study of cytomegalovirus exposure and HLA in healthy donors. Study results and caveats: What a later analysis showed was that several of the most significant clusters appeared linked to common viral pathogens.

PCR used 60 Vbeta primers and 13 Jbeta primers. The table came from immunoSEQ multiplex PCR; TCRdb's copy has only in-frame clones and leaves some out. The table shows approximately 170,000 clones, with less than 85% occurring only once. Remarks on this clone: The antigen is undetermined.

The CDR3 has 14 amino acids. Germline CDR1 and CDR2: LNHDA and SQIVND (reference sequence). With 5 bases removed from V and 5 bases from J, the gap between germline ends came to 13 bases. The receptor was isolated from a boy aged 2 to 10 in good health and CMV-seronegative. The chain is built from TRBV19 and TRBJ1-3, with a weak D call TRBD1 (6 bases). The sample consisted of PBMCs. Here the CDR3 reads CASSVRTDRNTIYF. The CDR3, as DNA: TGTGCCAGTAGTGTCCGGACAGACAGAAACACCATATATTTT.